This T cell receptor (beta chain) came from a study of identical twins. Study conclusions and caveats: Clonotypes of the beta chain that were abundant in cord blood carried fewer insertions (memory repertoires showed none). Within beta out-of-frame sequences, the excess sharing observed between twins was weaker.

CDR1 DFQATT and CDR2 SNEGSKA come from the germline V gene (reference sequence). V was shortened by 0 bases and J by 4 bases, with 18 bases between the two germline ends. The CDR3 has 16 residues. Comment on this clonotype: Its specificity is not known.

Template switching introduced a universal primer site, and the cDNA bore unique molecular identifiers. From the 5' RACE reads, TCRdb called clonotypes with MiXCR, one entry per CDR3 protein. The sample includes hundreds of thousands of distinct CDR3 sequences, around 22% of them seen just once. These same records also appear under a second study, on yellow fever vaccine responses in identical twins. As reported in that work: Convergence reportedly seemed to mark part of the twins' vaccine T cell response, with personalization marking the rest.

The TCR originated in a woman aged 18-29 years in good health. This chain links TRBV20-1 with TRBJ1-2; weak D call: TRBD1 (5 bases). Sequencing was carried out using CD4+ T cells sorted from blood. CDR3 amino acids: CSARDLGFLGVYGYTF. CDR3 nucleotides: TGCAGTGCTAGAGATCTTGGCTTTCTAGGGGTCTATGGCTACACCTTC.